These 14 T cell receptor beta chains originate from one sample sequenced in a study of T cells in Graves' hyperthyroidism and ophthalmopathy. The CDR3 regions of TCR beta were amplified from RNA transcripts. First-round RT-PCR with HTBI primers amplified the TCR CDR3 region. TCRdb independently ran MiXCR on the multiplex PCR reads; one entry per CDR3 protein. The repertoire holds 550,000 to 600,000 distinct CDR3 sequences, with 16% as singletons. Sequenced sample: blood. Receptor source: a woman aged 18-30 years with Graves' hyperthyroidism.

This clonotype was seen only a few times. The V gene is TRBV7-2, the J gene TRBJ2-7, with a possible D match to TRBD1 (5 bases). The CDR3 contains 14 residues. Trimming shortened V by 5 bases and J by 6 bases, and 17 bases separated the two germline ends. Germline V CDR1 and CDR2: SGHTA, FQGNSA. The CDR3 coding sequence is TGTGCCAGCAGCCTAAGGGGAATAATTGGCGAGCAGTACTTC. Residues: CASSLRGIIGEQYF.

This clonotype appeared a few times. A much more abundant neighbour one base away suggests this may be a read error. This chain uses TRBV11-2 with TRBJ2-7; D is uncertain. CDR3 length: 13 amino acids. Germline CDR1 is SGHAT and CDR2 is FQNNGV. The CDR3 nucleotides are TGTGCCAGCAGTCCGTTTGAAGCCTACAAGCAGTACTTC. Its translation is CASSPFEAYKQYF.

At least ten counts were recorded for this clonotype. V is TRBV20-1 and J is TRBJ2-7, with 9 bases matching TRBD1. This CDR3 contains 12 residues. Trimming removed 6 bases from V and 1 base from J; junction bases left unmatched: 1. The V gene's germline CDR1 is DFQATT and CDR2 SNEGSKA (reference sequence). The CDR3 DNA reads as TGCAGTGCGGGACAGGGTTCCTACGAGCAGTACTTC. Its protein is CSAGQGSYEQYF.

This clonotype was counted between two and nine times. This chain links TRBV20-1 with TRBJ1-2, with a possible D match to TRBD1 (6 bases). Germline V gene sequence: CDR1 DFQATT, CDR2 SNEGSKA (reference sequence). The CDR3 covers 13 residues. Trimming shortened V by 6 bases and J by 4 bases, and 15 bases separated the two germline ends. CDR3 protein: CSARVQGTYGYTF. CDR3 sequence (DNA): TGCAGTGCCCGTGTGCAGGGGACCTATGGCTACACCTTC.

This clonotype was seen a few times. The chain carries TRBV7-3 and TRBJ2-1; the D gene is possibly TRBD1 (5 bases). The ends were cut back, 6 bases at V and 7 bases at J, with 13 bases in the middle. CDR1 is SGHTA, CDR2 FQGTGA, per germline. The CDR3 loop spans 13 amino acids. The CDR3 is CASSPPGSNEQFF. CDR3 bases: TGTGCCAGCAGTCCCCCAGGGTCTAATGAGCAGTTCTTC.

The chain employs TRBV4-1 and TRBJ2-5; a possible D gene is TRBD2 (6 bases). The CDR3 contains 14 residues. With 4 bases removed from V and 5 bases from J, the gap between germline ends came to 14 bases. Per the germline V gene, CDR1 is MGHRA and CDR2 is YSYEKL. The CDR3 DNA reads as TGCGCCAGCAGCCCCGGGACTCCGGCGGAGACCCAGTACTTC. Translated, it gives CASSPGTPAETQYF.

The chain combines TRBV20-1 with TRBJ2-1, with 8 bases identical to TRBD1. The ends lost 6 bases at V and 6 bases at J; junction bases unmatched: 16. Germline V gene data show CDR1 as DFQATT and CDR2 as SNEGSKA (reference sequence). CDR3 length equals 16 residues. The CDR3: CSALDRDNGIGNEQFF. The CDR3 nucleotides are TGCAGTGCCTTGGACAGGGATAACGGGATCGGCAATGAGCAGTTCTTC.

This clonotype came up many times. The genes are TRBV7-2 and TRBJ2-2; a weak D match, TRBD2 (6 bases). The V end lost 2 bases, the J end lost 1 base, and 8 bases lay between the germline ends. There are 15 residues in the CDR3. Germline V gene data show CDR1 as SGHTA and CDR2 as FQGNSA. The CDR3 region has the DNA TGTGCCAGCAGCTTAATTAGCGGGAACACCGGGGAGCTGTTTTTT. As protein: CASSLISGNTGELFF.

About this clonotype itself: This may stem from a read error, because a much larger clone lies one nucleotide away. This chain joins TRBV12-3 or TRBV12-4 and TRBJ2-7; perhaps TRBD2 as D (6 bases). The CDR3 contains 15 residues. The CDR3 DNA is TGTGCCAGCAGTTTAAATCGGGAGAGCTCCTACGAGCGGTACTTC. Its translation is CASSLNRESSYERYF.

This clonotype occurred many times. The rearrangement joins TRBV3-1 to TRBJ2-2; D is ambiguous. The germline V gene encodes CDR1 LGHDT and CDR2 YNNKEL (reference sequence). V lost 2 bases, J lost 1 base, and 5 bases lay in between. The CDR3 contains 14 residues. As DNA, the CDR3 is TGTGCCAGCAGCCAACGTTTGAACACCGGGGAGCTGTTTTTT. Translation gives CASSQRLNTGELFF. The full variable domain, with the rest looked up from reference TRBV3-1 and TRBJ2-2, is DTAVSQTPKYLVTQMGNDKSIKCEQNLGHDTMYWYKQDSKKFLKIMFSYNNKELIINETVPNRFSPKSPDKAHLNLHINSLELGDSAVYFCASSQRLNTGELFFGEGSRLTVL.

The V and J genes are TRBV29-1 and TRBJ1-1; D gene unclear. CDR3 length equals 14 residues. Trimming cost V 6 bases and J 3 bases, with 17 bases left between them. Looked up from germline, CDR1 is SQVTM and CDR2 is ANQGSEA. The CDR3 region is CSVKVPFGDTEAFF. CDR3 nucleotides: TGCAGCGTGAAGGTACCCTTTGGGGACACTGAAGCTTTCTTT.

The sample holds many counts of this clonotype. The chain joins TRBV6-5 to TRBJ1-5; D call uncertain. The CDR3 sequence is 16 residues long. The germline V and J ends were trimmed by 5 bases and 3 bases, with 17 bases remaining between them. From germline, CDR1 is MNHEY and CDR2 SVGAGI. CDR3: CASSPRGGPTNQPQHF. The CDR3 DNA reads as TGTGCCAGCAGTCCCCGGGGTGGCCCGACCAATCAGCCCCAGCATTTT.

This clonotype has only a few counts. This chain joins TRBV29-1 and TRBJ2-7, with 7 bases lining up with TRBD1. Trimming took 7 bases from V and 2 from J; bases not matched to a gene: 14. In germline, CDR1 is SQVTM, CDR2 ANQGSEA. CDR3 size: 15 residues. In nucleotides, the CDR3 is TGCAGCGCCGAAGGGGGCCAACCAGACCCCTACGAGCAGTACTTC. It is translated as CSAEGGQPDPYEQYF.

CDR3 region: CASSSARGRGQPQHF. The CDR3 DNA is TGTGCCAGCAGCTCAGCTCGGGGGCGGGGACAGCCCCAGCATTTT. This sequence joins TRBV7-9 and TRBJ1-5; D is perhaps TRBD1 (6 bases). Germline V lookup: CDR1 SEHNR, CDR2 FQNEAQ (reference sequence). The CDR3 totals 15 residues. Trimming took off 4 bases at V and 7 bases at J, with 17 bases between the two ends.